The clone carrying this T cell receptor (beta chain) has at least ten counts. The record originates from a study of human T cells and chemical hapten exposure. TCRdb analysed the RACE reads with MiXCR anew, one entry per CDR3 protein. The sample contains more than 85,000 distinct CDR3 sequences, around 7.9% of which appear only once. Specified time point: pre-sensitization, week 0. Indicated treatment: therapeutic diphenylcyclopropenone sensitization with weekly scalp DPC. Here the sequenced sample was whole blood, taken in connection with sensitization to the hapten diphenylcyclopropenone (DPC). The sequence derives from a man between 40 and 49 years old with alopecia areata. Some clones in this sample may be carry-over from other donors' samples.

The CDR3 DNA reads TGTGCCACCAGTGATCGCGACAGGGGGAAAAACAATGAGCAGTTCTTC. Protein sequence: CATSDRDRGKNNEQFF. This rearrangement joins TRBV24-1 to TRBJ2-1; 9 bases agree with TRBD1. After removal of 3 bases from V and 5 bases from J, the junction contained 7 bases not matched to a gene. CDR1 and CDR2 (germline): KGHDR, SFDVKD. The CDR3 consists of 16 residues.